The rows below give T cell receptor beta chains drawn from one sample of a study of blood T cell repertoires in COVID-19. Clones were read by immunoSEQ multiplex PCR, and TCRdb kept only the in-frame ones, dropping some. This table holds 150,000 to 170,000 clones, 75% to 85% found once. The sample comprised peripheral blood. The source is a woman in her fifties or sixties with COVID-19, enrolled during active disease. Each CDR3 is given with its conserved first and last residue. The order of the fields is D gene, clone size, V gene, J gene, CDR3 DNA, CDR3 protein. D genes are given only for firm matches. The size of a clone is reported for some rows only, either as once, few or many, or as a class for expanded clones.

D: TRBD2
size: .
V: TRBV6-5
J: TRBJ2-1
DNA: TGTGCCAGCAGACTAGCGGGAGGTTATGAGCAGTTCTTC
CDR3: CASRLAGGYEQFF

D: .
size: .
V: TRBV7-2
J: TRBJ2-3
DNA: TGTGCCAGCAGCTGGGGAGGGGGGTTAACAGATACGCAGTATTTT
CDR3: CASSWGGGLTDTQYF

D: .
size: .
V: TRBV18
J: TRBJ1-3
DNA: TGTGCCAGCTCACCCGCGGGGGCCACATCTGGAAACACCATATATTTT
CDR3: CASSPAGATSGNTIYF

D: TRBD1
size: .
V: TRBV27
J: TRBJ1-1
DNA: TGTGCCAGCAGTTCGCAGGGGGCTTGGAACACTGAAGCTTTCTTT
CDR3: CASSSQGAWNTEAFF

D: .
size: .
V: TRBV11-2
J: TRBJ1-1
DNA: TGTGCCAGCAGCGCAACACAGTTTATGAACACTGAAGCTTTCTTT
CDR3: CASSATQFMNTEAFF

D: .
size: .
V: TRBV7-9
J: TRBJ1-1
DNA: TGTGCCAGCAGCACTAATACGAACACTGAAGCTTTCTTT
CDR3: CASSTNTNTEAFF

D: .
size: .
V: TRBV24-1
J: TRBJ2-1
DNA: TGTGCCACCAGTGATTTATCTTACAATGAGCAGTTCTTC
CDR3: CATSDLSYNEQFF

D: TRBD1
size: .
V: TRBV18
J: TRBJ1-1
DNA: TGTGCCAGCTCACCACCGGTCAGGGGGTGGTTAACTGAAGCTTTCTTT
CDR3: CASSPPVRGWLTEAFF

D: .
size: .
V: TRBV5-1
J: TRBJ1-1
DNA: TGCGCCAGCAGCTTTACTTACTACGGAGCTGAAGCTTTCTTT
CDR3: CASSFTYYGAEAFF

D: .
size: few
V: TRBV12-3/TRBV12-4
J: TRBJ2-1
DNA: TGTGCCAGCACCCGAGGTTCCTACAATGAGCAGTTCTTC
CDR3: CASTRGSYNEQFF

D: TRBD1
size: once
V: TRBV5-1
J: TRBJ2-7
DNA: TGCGCCAGCAGCTTGTGGGACAGGGTCCAGGACGAGCAGTACTTC
CDR3: CASSLWDRVQDEQYF

D: TRBD2
size: .
V: TRBV11-3
J: TRBJ2-1
DNA: TGTGCCAGCAGCTTACTAGCGGGAGTCGGCGAGCAGTTCTTC
CDR3: CASSLLAGVGEQFF

D: TRBD1
size: .
V: TRBV27
J: TRBJ1-5
DNA: TGTGCCAGCAAAAGACGGGGACAGCTCTATCAGCCCCAGCATTTT
CDR3: CASKRRGQLYQPQHF

D: TRBD1
size: .
V: TRBV6-1
J: TRBJ1-2
DNA: TGTGCCAGCAGGCCTGACAGGGAGAGTGGCTACACCTTC
CDR3: CASRPDRESGYTF

D: .
size: .
V: TRBV11-3
J: TRBJ2-5
DNA: TGTGCCAGCAGACCCCCGGACCAAGAGACCCAGTACTTC
CDR3: CASRPPDQETQYF

D: TRBD1
size: few
V: TRBV4-1
J: TRBJ1-5
DNA: TGCGCCAGCAGCCAGAATCCGGGACAGGGGAGCAATCAGCCCCAGCATTTT
CDR3: CASSQNPGQGSNQPQHF

D: .
size: .
V: TRBV6-2/TRBV6-3
J: TRBJ1-2
DNA: TGTGCCAGCAGTTACTCAGGGGCAGCCTATGGCTACACCTTC
CDR3: CASSYSGAAYGYTF

D: .
size: .
V: TRBV7-9
J: TRBJ1-4
DNA: TGTGCCAGCACCCTCTCTGCGGGGCTGGGGGAGGCAAAACTGTTTTTT
CDR3: CASTLSAGLGEAKLFF

D: .
size: .
V: TRBV25-1
J: TRBJ1-1
DNA: TGTGCCAGCGGAACAGGGATTCGGACTGAAGCTTTCTTT
CDR3: CASGTGIRTEAFF

D: TRBD1
size: .
V: TRBV7-8
J: TRBJ1-2
DNA: TGTGCCAGCAGCTTAGGGGACAGTAACTATGGCTACACCTTC
CDR3: CASSLGDSNYGYTF

D: .
size: .
V: TRBV13
J: TRBJ1-3
DNA: TGTGCCAGCAGCTTAGTTAGCTCTGGAAACACCATATATTTT
CDR3: CASSLVSSGNTIYF

D: .
size: .
V: TRBV10-2
J: TRBJ1-1
DNA: TGCGCCAGCAGCAACACACGGAACACTGAAGCTTTCTTT
CDR3: CASSNTRNTEAFF

D: .
size: .
V: TRBV7-9
J: TRBJ2-7
DNA: TGTGCCAGCAGCTTAGCTGGGTCGGACATTGTCCCCTACGAGCAGTACTTC
CDR3: CASSLAGSDIVPYEQYF

D: .
size: .
V: TRBV4-1
J: TRBJ2-6
DNA: TGCGCCAGCAGCCAAGTCGGATCGGGAACCGGGGCCAACGTCCTGACTTTC
CDR3: CASSQVGSGTGANVLTF

D: TRBD1
size: .
V: TRBV5-1
J: TRBJ1-1
DNA: TGCGCCAGCAGCTCGACAGGGTTTACTGAAGCTTTCTTT
CDR3: CASSSTGFTEAFF

D: TRBD1
size: .
V: TRBV3-1/TRBV3-2
J: TRBJ1-2
DNA: TGTGCCAGCAGCCAAGTGGGACAGGGTTTCTATGGCTACACCTTC
CDR3: CASSQVGQGFYGYTF

D: TRBD1
size: .
V: TRBV18
J: TRBJ1-3
DNA: TGTGCCAGCTCTCAATACGACAGGGGGACAGCTGGAAACACCATATATTTT
CDR3: CASSQYDRGTAGNTIYF

D: .
size: once
V: TRBV2
J: TRBJ2-2
DNA: TGTGCCAGCAGTGAGCAGGGGCCTAGCGGGGAGCTGTTTTTT
CDR3: CASSEQGPSGELFF

D: TRBD1
size: .
V: TRBV19
J: TRBJ1-6
DNA: TGTGCCAGTACCCTAGGGGTACAGGGGAGGACACCCCTCCACTTT
CDR3: CASTLGVQGRTPLHF

D: .
size: .
V: TRBV19
J: TRBJ1-6
DNA: TGTGCCAGTAGTATGCGAGGGTTCGGTGGCGGTTCACCCCTCCACTTT
CDR3: CASSMRGFGGGSPLHF

D: .
size: .
V: TRBV30
J: TRBJ1-1
DNA: TGTGCCTGGAATAGGCAGGTGAACACTGAAGCTTTCTTT
CDR3: CAWNRQVNTEAFF

D: TRBD1
size: .
V: TRBV18
J: TRBJ1-2
DNA: TGTGCCAGCTCACCAGAAGTAACAGGGGCCTATGGCTACACCTTC
CDR3: CASSPEVTGAYGYTF

D: TRBD2
size: .
V: TRBV5-1
J: TRBJ2-7
DNA: TGCGCCAGCAGCTTCGGACTAGCGGGAGGCTATGGGGAGGAGCAGTACTTC
CDR3: CASSFGLAGGYGEEQYF

D: .
size: .
V: TRBV29-1
J: TRBJ1-2
DNA: TGCAGCGGGGCAGGACTGCCCGCGGTGGGCTACACCTTC
CDR3: CSGAGLPAVGYTF

D: .
size: few
V: TRBV4-2
J: TRBJ1-3
DNA: TGTGCCAGCAGCTTAAGAGGGCAGGGAGGGGTTCTCTCTGGAAACACCATATATTTT
CDR3: CASSLRGQGGVLSGNTIYF

D: .
size: .
V: TRBV6-5
J: TRBJ2-3
DNA: TGTGCCAGCAAACTAGTGCGGGGCACAGATACGCAGTATTTT
CDR3: CASKLVRGTDTQYF

D: TRBD1
size: .
V: TRBV19
J: TRBJ1-2
DNA: TGTGCCAGTAGTACAAAACAGGGGGCTAGTGGCTACACCTTC
CDR3: CASSTKQGASGYTF

D: TRBD1
size: .
V: TRBV27
J: TRBJ1-2
DNA: TGTGCCAGCAGTTCTGGAGACAGGGGGTTCGGTGGCTACACCTTC
CDR3: CASSSGDRGFGGYTF

D: TRBD1
size: .
V: TRBV3-1/TRBV3-2
J: TRBJ1-6
DNA: TGTGCCAGCAGCCATGCGGGACAGGGGGCGTATAATTCACCCCTCCACTTT
CDR3: CASSHAGQGAYNSPLHF

D: TRBD1
size: .
V: TRBV9
J: TRBJ2-5
DNA: TGTGCCAGCAGCGTAGCGACAGGGTCCCAAGAGACCCAGTACTTC
CDR3: CASSVATGSQETQYF

D: .
size: .
V: TRBV19
J: TRBJ2-1
DNA: TGTGCCAGTAGTCACAGGGTGGGGGATGAGCAGTTCTTC
CDR3: CASSHRVGDEQFF

D: .
size: .
V: TRBV4-1
J: TRBJ2-2
DNA: TGCGCCAGCAGCCCGAGAGGGAACACCGGGGAGCTGTTTTTT
CDR3: CASSPRGNTGELFF

D: .
size: .
V: TRBV5-8
J: TRBJ1-5
DNA: TGTGCCAGCAGCTTACAGGGATCTTCCTATAGCAATCAGCCCCAGCATTTT
CDR3: CASSLQGSSYSNQPQHF

D: .
size: once
V: TRBV6-5
J: TRBJ2-3
DNA: TGTGCCAGCGGAGACGCCTCTAGCGCAAATACGCAGTATTTT
CDR3: CASGDASSANTQYF

D: TRBD1
size: .
V: TRBV4-1
J: TRBJ1-1
DNA: TGCGCCAGCACCCTGCGGGGGACAGGGGAGTCGACTGAAGCTTTCTTT
CDR3: CASTLRGTGESTEAFF

D: .
size: .
V: TRBV19
J: TRBJ1-2
DNA: TGTGCCAGTAGTATAGAACAGAACGCCTATGGCTACACCTTC
CDR3: CASSIEQNAYGYTF

D: .
size: .
V: TRBV12-5
J: TRBJ1-1
DNA: TGTGCTAGTGCCTGGAGAGAGGTGAACACTGAAGCTTTCTTT
CDR3: CASAWREVNTEAFF

D: TRBD1
size: .
V: TRBV7-9
J: TRBJ2-2
DNA: TGTGCCAGCAGCGCACGGACAGGGGCAACCGGGGAGCTGTTTTTT
CDR3: CASSARTGATGELFF